This TCR beta chain was recovered during a study of control samples from healthy donors and cancer patients. Clones were read by immunoSEQ multiplex PCR, and TCRdb kept only the in-frame ones, dropping some. The table has around 68,000 clones, roughly 84% seen once; the top ten hold approximately 16%. There are 14 residues in the CDR3. Germline assignment: CDR1 MNHEY and CDR2 SVGAGI. The V end was cut by 7 bases, the J end by 4 bases, with 11 bases between. Input material: blood. The V gene is TRBV6-5, the J gene TRBJ1-6; D is unresolved. The receptor was isolated from a man aged 45 to 65 in good health. The CDR3: CASTRTEYNSPLHF. In nucleotides, the CDR3 is TGTGCCAGCACAAGGACTGAGTATAATTCACCCCTCCACTTT.